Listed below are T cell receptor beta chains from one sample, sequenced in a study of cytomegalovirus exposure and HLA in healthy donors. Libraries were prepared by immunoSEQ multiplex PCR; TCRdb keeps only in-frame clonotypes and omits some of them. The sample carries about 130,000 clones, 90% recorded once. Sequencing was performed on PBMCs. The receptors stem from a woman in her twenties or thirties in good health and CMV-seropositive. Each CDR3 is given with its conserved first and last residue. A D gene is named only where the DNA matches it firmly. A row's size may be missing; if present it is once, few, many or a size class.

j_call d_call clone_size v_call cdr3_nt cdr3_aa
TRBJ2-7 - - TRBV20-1 TGCAGTGCTGGTGGGGGGTGGCAGTACTTC CSAGGGWQYF
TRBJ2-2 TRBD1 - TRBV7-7 TGTGCCAGCAGCCCAGGGACAGGGGGTTCTTCGAAGGGTCGCACCGGGGAGCTGTTTTTT CASSPGTGGSSKGRTGELFF
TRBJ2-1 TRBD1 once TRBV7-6 TGTGCCAGCAGCTTCAACCGGGACAGGGGGCATAATGAGCAGTTCTTC CASSFNRDRGHNEQFF
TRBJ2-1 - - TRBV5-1 TGCGCCAGCAGCCCCGGTGTCGGGCAGTTCTTC CASSPGVGQFF
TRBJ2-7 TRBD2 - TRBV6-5 TGTGCCAGCAGGTGGGGACTAGAGAGCTCCTACGAGCAGTACTTC CASRWGLESSYEQYF
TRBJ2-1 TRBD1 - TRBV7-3 TGTGCCAGCAGCTTAGCGACAGGGGTGCCGCCGTTCTTC CASSLATGVPPFF
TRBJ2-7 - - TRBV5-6 TGTGCCAGCAGCGGAGGTCAAGGTCGGAACGAGCAGTACTTC CASSGGQGRNEQYF
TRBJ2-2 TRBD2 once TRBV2 TGTGCCAGCATCGGGGGGAGGGGAGACATCGGGGAGCTGTTTTTT CASIGGRGDIGELFF
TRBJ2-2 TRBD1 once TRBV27 TGTGCCAGTCAACCGGGACAGCTAAACACCGGGGAGCTGTTTTTT CASQPGQLNTGELFF
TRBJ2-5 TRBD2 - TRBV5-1 TGCGCCAGCAGCACGGGACTAGCGGGGGTAGAGACCCAGTACTTC CASSTGLAGVETQYF
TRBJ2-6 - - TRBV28 TGTGCCAGCAGTTTCCCCGAGACAGGAGCTTTAGCTGGGGCCAACGTCCTGACTTTC CASSFPETGALAGANVLTF
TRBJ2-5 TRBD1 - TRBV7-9 TGTGCCAGCAGCCTGGGACAGGGGGCAGAGACCCAGTACTTC CASSLGQGAETQYF
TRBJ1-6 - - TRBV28 TGTGCCAGCAGCCAAACAGGGCTGTCACCCCTCCACTTT CASSQTGLSPLHF
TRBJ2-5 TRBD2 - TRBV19 TGTGCCTCCCGGGGGGGACTAGCGGAGACCCAGTACTTC CASRGGLAETQYF
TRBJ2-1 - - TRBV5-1 TGCGCCAGCAGTCGTGGACTGCGGGGCATCTCCTACAATGAGCAGTTCTTC CASSRGLRGISYNEQFF
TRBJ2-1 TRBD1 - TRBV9 TGTGCCAGCAGCGAGCACAGGGGAAATGAGCAGTTCTTC CASSEHRGNEQFF
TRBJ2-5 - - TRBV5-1 TGCGCCAGCAGCTTGGGGGGGCGGTCCCGCCAAGAGACCCAGTACTTC CASSLGGRSRQETQYF
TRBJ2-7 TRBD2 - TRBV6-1 TGTGCCAGTGAAATCTCCGGGACTAGCGCGTACGAGCAGTACTTC CASEISGTSAYEQYF
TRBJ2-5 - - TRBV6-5 TGTGCCAGCAGTTATAGTGGAGAGACCCAGTACTTC CASSYSGETQYF
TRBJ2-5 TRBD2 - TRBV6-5 TGTGCCAGCAGACGATCAGCGGGGATGGAGACCCAGTACTTC CASRRSAGMETQYF
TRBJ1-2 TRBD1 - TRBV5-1 TGCGCCAGCAGCTTGGAGGGGGCGGCTTACTATGGCTACACCTTC CASSLEGAAYYGYTF
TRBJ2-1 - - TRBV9 TGTGCCAGCAGCGGCAGGGTTGTTGAGCAGTTCTTC CASSGRVVEQFF
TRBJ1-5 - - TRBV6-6 TGTGCCAGCAGCCTACTTACAGAGGGCTCAGGGCCCCAGCATTTT CASSLLTEGSGPQHF